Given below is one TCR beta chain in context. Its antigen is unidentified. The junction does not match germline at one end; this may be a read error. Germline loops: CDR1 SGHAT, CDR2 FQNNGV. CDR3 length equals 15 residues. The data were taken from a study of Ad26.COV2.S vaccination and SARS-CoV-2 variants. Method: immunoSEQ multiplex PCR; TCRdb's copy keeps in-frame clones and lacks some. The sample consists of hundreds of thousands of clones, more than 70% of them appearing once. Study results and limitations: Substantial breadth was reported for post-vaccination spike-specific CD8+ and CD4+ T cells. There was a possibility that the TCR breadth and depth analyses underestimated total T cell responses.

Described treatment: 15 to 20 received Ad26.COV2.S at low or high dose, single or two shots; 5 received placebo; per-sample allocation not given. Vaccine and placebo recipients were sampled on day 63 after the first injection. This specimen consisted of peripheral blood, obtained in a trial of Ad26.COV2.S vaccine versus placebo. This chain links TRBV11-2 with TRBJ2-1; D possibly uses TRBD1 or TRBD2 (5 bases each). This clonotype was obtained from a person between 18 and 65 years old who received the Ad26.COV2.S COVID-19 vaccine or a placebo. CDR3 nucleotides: TGTGCCAGCAGCTTGGGGGTTAGCCGATACATTGAGCAGTTCTTC. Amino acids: CASSLGVSRYIEQFF. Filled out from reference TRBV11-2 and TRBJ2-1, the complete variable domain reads EAGVAQSPRYKIIEKRQSVAFWCNPISGHATLYWYQQILGQGPKLLIQFQNNGVVDDSQLPKDRFSAERLKGVDSTLKIQPAKLEDSAVYLCASSLGVSRYIEQFFGPGTRLTVL.